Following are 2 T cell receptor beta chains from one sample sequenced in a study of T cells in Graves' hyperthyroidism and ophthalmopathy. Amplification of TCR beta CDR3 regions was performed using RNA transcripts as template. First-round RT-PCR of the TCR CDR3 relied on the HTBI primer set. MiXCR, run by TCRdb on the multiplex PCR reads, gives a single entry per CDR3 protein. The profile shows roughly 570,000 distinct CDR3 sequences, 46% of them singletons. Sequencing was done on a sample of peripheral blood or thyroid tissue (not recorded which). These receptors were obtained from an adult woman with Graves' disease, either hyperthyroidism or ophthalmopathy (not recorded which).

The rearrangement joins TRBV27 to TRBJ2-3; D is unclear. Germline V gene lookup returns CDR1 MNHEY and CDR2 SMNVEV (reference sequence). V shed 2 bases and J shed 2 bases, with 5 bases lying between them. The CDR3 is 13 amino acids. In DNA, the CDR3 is TGTGCCAGCAGTTTAACCACCACAGATACGCAGTATTTT. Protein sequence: CASSLTTTDTQYF.

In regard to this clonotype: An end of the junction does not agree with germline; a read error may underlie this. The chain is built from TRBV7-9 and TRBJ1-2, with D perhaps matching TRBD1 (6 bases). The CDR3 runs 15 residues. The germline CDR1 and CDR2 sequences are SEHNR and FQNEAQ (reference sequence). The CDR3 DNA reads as TGCGCCAGCAGCCGGGGGGCAGGAGACTACTATGGCTACACCTTC. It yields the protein CASSRGAGDYYGYTF. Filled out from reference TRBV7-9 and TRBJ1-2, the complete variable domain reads DTGVSQNPRHKITKRGQNVTFRCDPISEHNRLYWYRQTLGQGPEFLTYFQNEAQLEKSRLLSDRFSAERPKGSFSTLEIQRTEQGDSAMYLCASSRGAGDYYGYTFGSGTRLTVV.